This T cell receptor (beta chain) was recovered during a study of memory CD4+ T cells and cytomegalovirus serostatus. The sort gate was single viable CD3+CD4+CD8-CD45RO+ cells for memory CD4+ T cells. CD4+ T cells were isolated by positive magnetic selection. In this sample, this clone turned up a few times. What it binds is unknown. In the authors' methods: After removing out-of-frame reads, 2,204,828 distinct TCRbeta sequences remained. Generated by immunoSEQ multiplex PCR, the TCRdb table keeps only in-frame clones and is missing some. D and trimming were read from the DNA, whereas the V and J calls and clone size are those reported in that table. The table lists just under 60,000 clones, roughly 77% of them singletons, with 0.8% to 1.2% in the top ten. This CDR3 has 14 residues. Between the trimmed V and J ends, which lost 4 bases and 6 bases, there was a span of 12 bases. Germline V gene lookup returns CDR1 SNHLY and CDR2 FYNNEI.

The study, taken as a whole, reports: Suggested: most of the CMV-linked TCR signature lies in CD4+ memory cells. Of under 200 reported CMV TCRbeta sequences, 67 were found in memory CD4+ repertoires.

The receptor's source is an adult in good health and CMV-seronegative. Sequenced input: memory CD4+ T cells from blood. The genes are TRBV2 and TRBJ2-2; D possibly corresponds to TRBD1 (6 bases). Here the CDR3 reads CASSGTDWAGELFF. Here the CDR3 DNA reads TGTGCCAGCAGTGGGACAGATTGGGCCGGGGAGCTGTTTTTT.